This T cell receptor (beta chain) was profiled in a study of beta chain features in type 1 diabetes (dated by TCRdb to the late 2010s). In terms of the full investigation: No differences in mean age, gender distribution, total cell number or subset yield were found between patients and healthy donors. Regulatory and stem cell-like memory subsets were obtained from only 8 patients and roughly 8 healthy donors, while naive and central memory subsets were obtained from all 28 donors. A total of roughly 99,000,000 sorted cells were examined across all samples, and the number of cells per subset was strongly correlated with RNA yield. The study compared the TCRB repertoires of sorted circulating CD4+ T cell subsets in recently diagnosed type 1 diabetes patients with those in matched healthy donors. The study at large found these results: At VDJ recombination sites, type 1 diabetes patients had fewer insertions and more deleted nucleotides, which implies abnormalities in thymic rearrangement. Sequencing cDNA rather than genomic DNA could over-represent highly expressing activated cells, although activation and CD3 levels did not differ between groups. Naive, central memory and regulatory TCRB repertoires appeared to be more alike among patients than among healthy donors. Because the HLA sub-analyses included only small numbers of individuals, any influence of HLA type on TCRB rearrangement was left unresolved. A moderate but significant shortening of TCRB CDR3 length was observed in type 1 diabetes patients in all four CD4+ subsets. Shorter templates might have been favored by PCR, but patient and control samples were amplified and corrected together, so both groups would have been affected equally by any skew.

From each donor, a single peripheral blood sample of 95 to 150 mL on average was drawn into heparinised tubes. Naive, central memory, regulatory and stem cell-like memory CD4+ T cells were sorted on a BD FACSAria II using a panel including CD45RO, CCR7, CD25, CD127, CD95 and CD27. Every sorted population had a purity above 98%. Right away, PBMCs were isolated by Lymphoprep density gradient centrifugation and were stained directly, with no culture step. So that batch effects would be minimized, each experiment stained and sorted samples in pairs, pairing one healthy donor with one patient. Details on this clone: Its antigen is currently not known. Per-base qualities were not stored, and no clone one base away is much larger.

The entire isolated RNA was reverse transcribed using the High Capacity cDNA Reverse Transcription Kit, and thus expressed TCRB transcripts were sequenced. Deep immunoSEQ sequencing was performed on naive, central memory and regulatory T cell samples, with an average of about 4 million total reads per sample. Sorted cells were lysed in RLT buffer, and RNA was extracted using DNase-treated RNeasy Micro or Mini kits according to cell number. To prevent cross-contamination, each cell subset was processed individually, whereas patient and healthy donor samples were processed jointly. The immunoSEQ multiplex PCR was used to amplify TCRB sequences from cDNA, yielding 87-bp fragments that span the CDR3 region. The amplicons were sequenced using the Illumina HiSeq platform. As for the original processing: PCR bias was corrected computationally using synthetic template baselines, and reads within Hamming distance 2 were collapsed, with unmergeable singletons discarded. Reads were aligned against IMGT so that V, D and J genes, CDR3 length and insertions or deletions at six rearrangement sites could be assigned. Clonotype counts were normalized to sorted cell number within each subset before computing true diversity and Gini coefficients with the tcR R package. The overlap coefficient, calculated on TCRB nucleotide sequences, was used to quantify repertoire sharing. Out-of-frame TCRB sequences from naive cells were analyzed to stand in for the pre-selection repertoire. Imported from immuneACCESS, the table was reduced by TCRdb to in-frame sequences with V and J called. These copies leave out some clones; in studies compared against another copy, an unresolved V gene accounts for under half, and the cause of the remainder is not known. D and trimming come from the DNA, and the V and J calls and clone size come from that table. The sample table shows approximately 400,000 clones, and roughly 15% are seen once. About 0.019% of the sample is taken by the ten largest.

The CDR3 sequence holds 18 residues, the cysteine and phenylalanine included. Only the CDR3 DNA stays, 54 bases, in frame from base 1. Sequences SGHRS (CDR1) and YFSETQ (CDR2) are obtained from the germline V gene. V is pared back by 0 bases and J by 0 bases, with 13 bases lying between the germline termini. The chain joins TRBV5-1 to TRBJ2-6; the D gene is perhaps TRBD1, on 6 matching bases. This sequence was found in a woman younger than 35 in good health. The specimen sequenced was naive CD4+ T cells from blood. This specimen's cell subset or site label, interpreted: true naive CD4+ T cells. The DNA reads TGCGCCAGCAGCTTGGAGTCAGGGGATCACTCTGGGGCCAACGTCCTGACTTTC. This encodes CASSLESGDHSGANVLTF.